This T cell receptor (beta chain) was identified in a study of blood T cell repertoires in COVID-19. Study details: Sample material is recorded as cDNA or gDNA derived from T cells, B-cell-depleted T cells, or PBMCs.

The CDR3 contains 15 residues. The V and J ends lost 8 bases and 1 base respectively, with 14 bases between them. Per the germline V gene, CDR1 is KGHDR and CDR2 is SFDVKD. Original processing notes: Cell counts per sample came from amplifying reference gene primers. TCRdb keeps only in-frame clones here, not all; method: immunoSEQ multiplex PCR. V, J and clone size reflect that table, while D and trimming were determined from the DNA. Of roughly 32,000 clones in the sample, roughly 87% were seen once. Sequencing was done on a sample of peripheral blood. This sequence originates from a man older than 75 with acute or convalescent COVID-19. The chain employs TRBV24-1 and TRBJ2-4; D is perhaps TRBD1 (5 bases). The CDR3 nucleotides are TGTGCCACCACACCAGGGTCGCCGGCCAAAAACATTCAGTACTTC. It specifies CATTPGSPAKNIQYF.